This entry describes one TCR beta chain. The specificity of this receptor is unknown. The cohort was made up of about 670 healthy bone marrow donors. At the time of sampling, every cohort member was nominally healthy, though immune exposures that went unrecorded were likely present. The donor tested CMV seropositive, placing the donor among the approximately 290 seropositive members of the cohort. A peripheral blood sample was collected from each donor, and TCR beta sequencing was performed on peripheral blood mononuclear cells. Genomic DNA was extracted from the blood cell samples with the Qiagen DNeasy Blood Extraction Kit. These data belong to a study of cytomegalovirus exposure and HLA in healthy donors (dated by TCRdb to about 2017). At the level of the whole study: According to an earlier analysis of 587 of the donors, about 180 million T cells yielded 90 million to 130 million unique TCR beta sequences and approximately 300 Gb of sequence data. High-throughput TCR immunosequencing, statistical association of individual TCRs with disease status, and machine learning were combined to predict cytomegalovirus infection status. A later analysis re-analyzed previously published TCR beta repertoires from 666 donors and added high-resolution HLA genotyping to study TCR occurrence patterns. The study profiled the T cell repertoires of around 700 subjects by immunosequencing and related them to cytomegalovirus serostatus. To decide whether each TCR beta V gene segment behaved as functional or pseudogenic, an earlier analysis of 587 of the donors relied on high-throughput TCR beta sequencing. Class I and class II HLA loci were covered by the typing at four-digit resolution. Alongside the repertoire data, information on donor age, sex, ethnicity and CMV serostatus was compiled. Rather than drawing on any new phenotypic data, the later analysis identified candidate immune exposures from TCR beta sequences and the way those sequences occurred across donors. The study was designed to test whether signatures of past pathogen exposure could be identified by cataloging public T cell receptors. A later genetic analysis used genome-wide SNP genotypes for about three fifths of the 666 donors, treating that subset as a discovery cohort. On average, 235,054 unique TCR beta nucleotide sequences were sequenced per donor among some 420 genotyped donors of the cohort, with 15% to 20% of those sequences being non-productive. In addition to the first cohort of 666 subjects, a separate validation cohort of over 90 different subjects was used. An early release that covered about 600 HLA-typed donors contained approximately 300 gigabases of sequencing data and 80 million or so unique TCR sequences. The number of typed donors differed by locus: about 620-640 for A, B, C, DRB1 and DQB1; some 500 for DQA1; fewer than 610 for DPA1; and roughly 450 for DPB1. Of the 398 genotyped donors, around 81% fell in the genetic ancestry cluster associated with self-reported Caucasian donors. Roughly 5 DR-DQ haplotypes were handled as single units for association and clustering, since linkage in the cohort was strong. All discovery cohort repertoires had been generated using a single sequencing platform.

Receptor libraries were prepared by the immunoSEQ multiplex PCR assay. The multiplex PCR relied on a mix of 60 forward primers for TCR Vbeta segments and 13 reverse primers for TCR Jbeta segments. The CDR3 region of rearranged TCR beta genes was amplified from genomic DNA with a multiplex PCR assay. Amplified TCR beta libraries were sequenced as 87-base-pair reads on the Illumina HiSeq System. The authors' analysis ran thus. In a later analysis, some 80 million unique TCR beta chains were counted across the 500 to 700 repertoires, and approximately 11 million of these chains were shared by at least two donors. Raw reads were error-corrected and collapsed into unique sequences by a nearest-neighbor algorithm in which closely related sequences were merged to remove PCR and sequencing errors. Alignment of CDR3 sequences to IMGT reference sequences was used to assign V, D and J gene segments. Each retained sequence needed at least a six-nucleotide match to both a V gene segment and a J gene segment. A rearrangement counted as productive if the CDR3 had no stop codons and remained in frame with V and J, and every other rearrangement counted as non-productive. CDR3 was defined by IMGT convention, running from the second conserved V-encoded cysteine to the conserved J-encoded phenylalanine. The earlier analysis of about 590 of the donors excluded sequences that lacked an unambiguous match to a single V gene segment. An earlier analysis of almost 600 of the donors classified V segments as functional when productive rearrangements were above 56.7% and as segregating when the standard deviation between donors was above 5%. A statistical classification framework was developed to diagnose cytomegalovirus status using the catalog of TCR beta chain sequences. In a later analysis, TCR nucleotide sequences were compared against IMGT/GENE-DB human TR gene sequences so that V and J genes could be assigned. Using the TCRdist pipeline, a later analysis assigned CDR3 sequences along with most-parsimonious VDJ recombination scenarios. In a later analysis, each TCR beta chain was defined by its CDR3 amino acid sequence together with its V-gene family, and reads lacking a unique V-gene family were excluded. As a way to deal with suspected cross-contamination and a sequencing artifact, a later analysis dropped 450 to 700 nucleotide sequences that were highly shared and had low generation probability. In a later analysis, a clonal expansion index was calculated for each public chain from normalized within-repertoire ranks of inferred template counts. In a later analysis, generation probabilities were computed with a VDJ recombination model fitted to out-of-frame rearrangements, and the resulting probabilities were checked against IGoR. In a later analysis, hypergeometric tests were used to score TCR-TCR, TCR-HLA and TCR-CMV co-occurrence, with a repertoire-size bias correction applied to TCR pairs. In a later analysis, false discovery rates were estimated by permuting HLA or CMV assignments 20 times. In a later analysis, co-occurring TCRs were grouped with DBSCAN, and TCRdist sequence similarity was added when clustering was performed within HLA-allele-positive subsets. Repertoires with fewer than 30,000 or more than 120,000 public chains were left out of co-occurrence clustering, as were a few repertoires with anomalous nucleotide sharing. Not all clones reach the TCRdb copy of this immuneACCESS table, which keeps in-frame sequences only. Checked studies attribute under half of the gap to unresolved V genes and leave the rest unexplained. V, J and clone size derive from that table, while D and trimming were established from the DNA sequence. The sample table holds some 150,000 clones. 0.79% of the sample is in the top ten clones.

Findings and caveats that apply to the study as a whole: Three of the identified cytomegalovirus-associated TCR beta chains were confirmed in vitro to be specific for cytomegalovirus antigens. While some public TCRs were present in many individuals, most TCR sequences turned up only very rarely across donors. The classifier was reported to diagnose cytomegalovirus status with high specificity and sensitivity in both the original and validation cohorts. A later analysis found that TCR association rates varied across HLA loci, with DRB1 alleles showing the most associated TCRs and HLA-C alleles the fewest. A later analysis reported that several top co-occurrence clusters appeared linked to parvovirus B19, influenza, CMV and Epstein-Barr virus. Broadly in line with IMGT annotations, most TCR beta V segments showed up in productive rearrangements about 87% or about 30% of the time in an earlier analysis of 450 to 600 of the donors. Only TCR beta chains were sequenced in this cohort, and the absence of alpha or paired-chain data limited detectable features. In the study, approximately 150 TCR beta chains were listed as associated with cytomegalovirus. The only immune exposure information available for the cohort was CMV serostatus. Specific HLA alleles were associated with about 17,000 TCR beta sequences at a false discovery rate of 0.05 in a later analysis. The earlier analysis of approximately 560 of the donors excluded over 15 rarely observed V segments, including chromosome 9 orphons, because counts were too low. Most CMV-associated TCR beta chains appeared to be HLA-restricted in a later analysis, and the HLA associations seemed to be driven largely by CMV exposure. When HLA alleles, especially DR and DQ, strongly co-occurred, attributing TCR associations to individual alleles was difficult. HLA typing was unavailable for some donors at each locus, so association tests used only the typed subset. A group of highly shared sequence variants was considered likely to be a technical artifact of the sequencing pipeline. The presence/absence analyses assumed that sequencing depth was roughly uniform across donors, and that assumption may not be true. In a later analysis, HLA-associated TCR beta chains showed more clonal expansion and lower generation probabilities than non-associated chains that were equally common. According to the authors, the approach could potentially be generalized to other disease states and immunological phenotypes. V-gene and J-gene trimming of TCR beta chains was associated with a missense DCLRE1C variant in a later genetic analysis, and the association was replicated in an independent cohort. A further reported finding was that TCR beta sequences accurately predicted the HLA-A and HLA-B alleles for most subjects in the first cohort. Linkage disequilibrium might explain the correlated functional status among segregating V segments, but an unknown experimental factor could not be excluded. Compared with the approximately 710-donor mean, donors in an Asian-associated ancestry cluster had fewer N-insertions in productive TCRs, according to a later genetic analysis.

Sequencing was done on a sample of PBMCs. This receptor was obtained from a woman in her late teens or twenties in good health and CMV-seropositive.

The bases read TGTGCCAGCAGTGAAGCGTTCCAGGGGGCCTACAATGAGCAGTTCTTC. This codes for CASSEAFQGAYNEQFF. In this chain, TRBV2 is recombined with TRBJ2-1; 7 central nucleotides agree with TRBD1. Based on the germline V gene, the CDR1 and CDR2 sequences are SNHLY and FYNNEI. V is pruned by 0 bases and J by 2 bases, leaving 4 bases of the junction without a gene match. Counted from cysteine to phenylalanine, this CDR3 has 16 amino acids. Only the CDR3 DNA is retained, 48 bases long and in frame from the first base.